These T cell receptor beta chains were read from a single sample in a study of CD49a tissue-resident CD8 T cells in human skin. Sequencing used immunoSEQ multiplex PCR; TCRdb keeps in-frame clones, though not all of them. The table lists a few dozen clones. Sequencing input: CLA+ CD8+ effector memory T cells sorted from blood. The source of these receptors is a human donor in good health. CDR3s include the opening cysteine and the closing phenylalanine or tryptophan. A D gene is named only where the DNA matches it firmly.

j_gene: TRBJ2-3; d_gene: TRBD1; v_gene: TRBV28; CDR3nt: TGTGCCAGCAGTACGATAGACAGGGGACCTAGCACAGATACGCAGTATTTT; CDR3aa: CASSTIDRGPSTDTQYF
j_gene: TRBJ1-2; d_gene: -; v_gene: TRBV6-1; CDR3nt: TGTGCCAGCAGTGATAGCGTGGAGTCGGTCTTGTTGGCCTTC; CDR3aa: CASSDSVESVLLAF
j_gene: TRBJ2-3; d_gene: -; v_gene: TRBV4-2; CDR3nt: TGTGCCAGCAGCCAAGATACTAGTGGGGCAGATACGCAGTATTTT; CDR3aa: CASSQDTSGADTQYF
j_gene: TRBJ2-7; d_gene: -; v_gene: TRBV2; CDR3nt: TGTGCCAGCAGTTGGGGGACTGGTTACGAGCAGTACTTC; CDR3aa: CASSWGTGYEQYF
j_gene: TRBJ2-1; d_gene: TRBD2; v_gene: TRBV9; CDR3nt: TGTGCCAGCAGCGCAGTACCGGGACTAGCGAATGAGCAGTTCTTC; CDR3aa: CASSAVPGLANEQFF
j_gene: TRBJ2-3; d_gene: -; v_gene: TRBV7-3; CDR3nt: TGTGCCAGCAGCTTAGGAGGTGTGGCAGATACGCAGTATTTT; CDR3aa: CASSLGGVADTQYF
j_gene: TRBJ2-7; d_gene: -; v_gene: TRBV5-8; CDR3nt: TGTGCCAGCAGCTTGCCCCCGGGAGCAAATTTCCAGCAGTACTTC; CDR3aa: CASSLPPGANFQQYF
j_gene: TRBJ1-6; d_gene: -; v_gene: TRBV27; CDR3nt: TGTGCCAGCAGTTTATCAGCTTTCCGCAATTCACCCCTCCACTTT; CDR3aa: CASSLSAFRNSPLHF
j_gene: TRBJ2-1; d_gene: TRBD2; v_gene: TRBV19; CDR3nt: TGTGCCAGTAGTTTAGGGGTAGCGGGAGGCCAGGGGAGTTACAATGAGCAGTTCTTC; CDR3aa: CASSLGVAGGQGSYNEQFF
j_gene: TRBJ2-7; d_gene: -; v_gene: TRBV2; CDR3nt: TGTGCCAGCAGTGGGCCCTCCTACGAGCAGTACTTC; CDR3aa: CASSGPSYEQYF
j_gene: TRBJ1-2; d_gene: -; v_gene: TRBV4-1; CDR3nt: TGCGCCAGCAGCCACCCTAGGACAAAGGGTAACTATGGCTACACCTTC; CDR3aa: CASSHPRTKGNYGYTF
j_gene: TRBJ2-7; d_gene: -; v_gene: TRBV30; CDR3nt: TGTGCCTGGGATTCGGGAGCAGATGGGTACGAGCAGTACTTC; CDR3aa: CAWDSGADGYEQYF
j_gene: TRBJ2-7; d_gene: TRBD2; v_gene: TRBV6-1; CDR3nt: TGTGCCAGCAGTGAAGGGACTAGCGGCTCCTACGAGCAGTACTTC; CDR3aa: CASSEGTSGSYEQYF